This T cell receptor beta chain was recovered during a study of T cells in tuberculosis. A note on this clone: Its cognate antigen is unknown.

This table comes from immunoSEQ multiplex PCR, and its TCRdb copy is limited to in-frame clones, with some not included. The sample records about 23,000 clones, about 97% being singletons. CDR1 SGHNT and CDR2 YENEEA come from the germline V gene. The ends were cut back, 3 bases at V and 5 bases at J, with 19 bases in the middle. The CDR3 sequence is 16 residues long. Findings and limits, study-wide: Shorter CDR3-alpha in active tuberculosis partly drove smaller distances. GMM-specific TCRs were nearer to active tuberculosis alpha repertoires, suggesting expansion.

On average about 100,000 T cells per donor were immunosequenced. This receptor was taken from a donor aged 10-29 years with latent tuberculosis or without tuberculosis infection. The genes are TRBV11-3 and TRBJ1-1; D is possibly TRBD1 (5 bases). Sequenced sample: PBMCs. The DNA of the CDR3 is TGTGCCAGCAGCTTGGTCACGTTGGGGACTAGTACTGAAGCTTTCTTT. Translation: CASSLVTLGTSTEAFF.